This T cell receptor beta chain is drawn from a study of T cell repertoires in cytomegalovirus infection. Study-level information: CMV epitopes used comprised recently identified HLA-C-restricted ones and well-studied HLA-B-restricted ones. Overall study findings and caveats: HLA-C-restricted, CMV-specific TCR beta clonotypes were dominant ex vivo.

This clonotype has only a few counts. No antigen is known for it. TCRdb re-called the reads through MiXCR, storing one row per CDR3 protein. In the table there are about 920,000 distinct CDR3 sequences, around 32% of which are singletons. V lost 5 bases and J 5 bases, leaving 7 bases between the germline ends. The CDR3 length is 11 residues. Germline CDR1 SEHNR, CDR2 FQNEAQ (reference sequence). The chain employs TRBV7-9 and TRBJ2-7; D is perhaps TRBD1 (5 bases). The sample was cultured CD8+ T cells from PBMCs, taken from culture after CMV antigen stimulation. The receptor was isolated from a human donor in good health (CMV status not recorded). Some clones in this sample may be carry-over from other donors' samples. The CDR3 protein is CASSEGDEQYF. In DNA, the CDR3 is TGTGCCAGCAGCGAAGGGGACGAGCAGTACTTC.